Sequencing of this T cell receptor beta chain was carried out in a study of blood T cells in healthy people across ages. Notes on the study in general: Long-lived donors exceeded aged donors in naive CD4+ cells and diversity.

Worth noting for this clonotype: Its specificity is not known.

The ends lost 0 bases at V and 7 bases at J; junction bases unmatched: 9. CDR1 and CDR2 (germline): DFQATT, SNEGSKA (reference sequence). There are 16 residues in the CDR3. Together with a sample-barcoded 5' primer, a J-beta primer mix was included in a second PCR lasting about 7 to 11 cycles. Each single sample gave us at least 2.5 million CDR3-containing paired-end reads. TCRdb reanalysed the 5' RACE reads using MiXCR and keeps one entry per CDR3 protein. The sample contains hundreds of thousands of distinct CDR3 sequences, around three fifths of which appear only once. Those donating, healthy Caucasian individuals from Russia, were aged roughly 6 to 100. Each sample gave at least 7 million isolated PBMCs.

The clonotype originates from a man between 40 and 49 years old in good health. This sequence joins TRBV20-1 and TRBJ2-1; TRBD2 matches at 10 bases. Sequencing was done on a sample of blood. The CDR3: CSARDQPGLASNEQFF. DNA of the CDR3: TGCAGTGCTAGAGACCAGCCGGGACTAGCGAGTAATGAGCAGTTCTTC.